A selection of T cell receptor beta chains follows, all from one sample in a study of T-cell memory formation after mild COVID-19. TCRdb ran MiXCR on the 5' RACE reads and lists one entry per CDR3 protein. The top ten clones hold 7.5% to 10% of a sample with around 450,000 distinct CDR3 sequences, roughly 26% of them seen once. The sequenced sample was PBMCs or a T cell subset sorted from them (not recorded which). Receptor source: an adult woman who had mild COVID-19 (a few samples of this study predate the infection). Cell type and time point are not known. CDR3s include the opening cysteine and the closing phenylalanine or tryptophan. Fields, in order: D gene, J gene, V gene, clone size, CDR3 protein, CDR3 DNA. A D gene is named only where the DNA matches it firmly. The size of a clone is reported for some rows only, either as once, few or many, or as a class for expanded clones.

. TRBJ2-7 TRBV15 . CATSSTRDFYEQYF TGTGCCACCAGCAGCACCCGGGACTTCTACGAGCAGTACTTC
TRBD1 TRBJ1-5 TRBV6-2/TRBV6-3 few CASSLETGLVGNQPQHF TGTGCCAGCAGTCTGGAGACAGGGCTTGTTGGAAATCAGCCCCAGCATTTT
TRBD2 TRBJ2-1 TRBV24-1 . CATTSGRAKGNEQFF TGTGCCACGACTAGCGGGAGGGCGAAGGGAAATGAGCAGTTCTTC
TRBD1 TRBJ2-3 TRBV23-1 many CASNPTGWTQYF TGCGCCAGCAACCCGACAGGGTGGACGCAGTATTTT
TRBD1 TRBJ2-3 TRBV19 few CASRNRGADTQYF TGTGCCAGCCGGAACAGGGGGGCAGATACGCAGTATTTT
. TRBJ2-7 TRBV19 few CASSTGLSSYEQYF TGTGCCAGTAGTACGGGTCTTAGCTCCTACGAGCAGTACTTC
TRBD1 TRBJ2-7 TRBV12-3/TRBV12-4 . CASSPPGQGRSEQYF TGTGCCAGCAGTCCACCGGGACAGGGAAGGAGTGAGCAGTACTTC
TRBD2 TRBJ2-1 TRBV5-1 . CASSLVKTSGVSSYNEQFF TGCGCCAGCAGCTTGGTCAAGACTAGCGGGGTCAGCTCCTACAATGAGCAGTTCTTC
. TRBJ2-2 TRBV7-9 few CASSLALTWEWGELFF TGTGCCAGCAGCTTAGCCCTCACTTGGGAGTGGGGGGAGCTGTTTTTT
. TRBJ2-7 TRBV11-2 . CASSALRVRSYEQYF TGTGCCAGCAGCGCCCTCAGAGTAAGGTCCTACGAGCAGTACTTC
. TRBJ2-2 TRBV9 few CASSVGGVNTGELFF TGTGCCAGCAGCGTAGGGGGGGTTAACACCGGGGAGCTGTTTTTT
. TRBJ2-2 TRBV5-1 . CASSLGTATGELFF TGCGCCAGCAGCTTGGGGACAGCGACCGGGGAGCTGTTTTTT
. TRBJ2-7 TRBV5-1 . CASSPLLGEYEQYF TGCGCCAGCAGCCCCTTGTTAGGGGAGTACGAGCAGTACTTC
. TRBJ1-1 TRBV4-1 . CASSYDRIAFF TGCGCCAGCAGCTACGACAGAATAGCTTTCTTT
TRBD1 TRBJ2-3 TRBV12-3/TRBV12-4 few CASSLRGPGSREQYF TGTGCCAGCAGTTTAAGGGGGCCCGGGTCTCGCGAGCAGTATTTT
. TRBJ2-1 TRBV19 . CASSPFQGRDNEQFF TGTGCCAGTAGTCCCTTCCAGGGGAGGGACAATGAGCAGTTCTTC
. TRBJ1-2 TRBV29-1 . CSVETPNYGYTF TGCAGCGTTGAGACACCTAACTATGGCTACACCTTC
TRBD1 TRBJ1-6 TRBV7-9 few CASSLVDRGASPLHF TGTGCCAGCAGCTTAGTTGACAGGGGTGCTTCACCCCTCCACTTT
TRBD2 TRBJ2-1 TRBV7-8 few CASSTEPGLAGVEQFF TGTGCCAGCAGCACAGAACCGGGACTAGCGGGAGTTGAGCAGTTCTTC
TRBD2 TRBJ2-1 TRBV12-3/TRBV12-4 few CASSPRLASGSHEQFF TGTGCCAGCAGCCCCCGATTAGCTAGCGGGAGCCATGAGCAGTTCTTC
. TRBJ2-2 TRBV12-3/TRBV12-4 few CASSSRGAGELFF TGTGCCAGCAGTTCTAGGGGGGCCGGGGAGCTGTTTTTT
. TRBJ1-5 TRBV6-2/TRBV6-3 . CASSYSMGSQPQHF TGTGCCAGCAGTTACTCGATGGGTAGCCAGCCCCAGCATTTT
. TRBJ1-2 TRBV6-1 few CASSEDPTRGWGYTF TGTGCCAGCAGTGAAGACCCCACGCGTGGCTGGGGCTACACCTTC
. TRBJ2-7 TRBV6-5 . CASSYTQGPYEQYF TGTGCCAGCAGTTACACCCAGGGACCTTACGAGCAGTACTTC
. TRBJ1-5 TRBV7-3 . CASSLTRGHTQPQHF TGTGCCAGCAGCTTAACTCGGGGTCATACTCAGCCCCAGCATTTT
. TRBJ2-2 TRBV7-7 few CASSIVNTGELFF TGTGCCAGCAGCATAGTTAACACCGGGGAGCTGTTTTTT
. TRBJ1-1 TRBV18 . CASSPGLSNTEAFF TGTGCCAGCTCACCGGGACTTTCGAACACTGAAGCTTTCTTT
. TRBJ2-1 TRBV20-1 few CSARGRGSSYNEQFF TGCAGTGCTAGAGGCCGGGGGAGCTCCTACAATGAGCAGTTCTTC